These T cell receptor beta chains were read from a single sample in a study of shared clonotypes between healthy human individuals. Some clones are missing from TCRdb's copy, which holds only in-frame ones; the method was immunoSEQ multiplex PCR. The sample shows about 2.3 million clones, roughly 93% of them seen only once. Sequenced input: naive CD4+ T cells from PBMCs. The receptor source for this set is a man younger than 35 in good health. Some clones in this sample may be carry-over from other donors' samples. Both conserved end residues are part of each CDR3. A D gene is named only where the DNA matches it firmly. Clone size, where shown, is once, few, many, or a class for clones that have expanded.

cdr3_nt cdr3_aa j_call d_call v_call clone_size
TGTGCCAGCAGCGGACCGGTGAGTAGCACTGAAGCTTTCTTT CASSGPVSSTEAFF TRBJ1-1 NA TRBV2 NA
TGTGCCATCGGCGGGGTCTACAATGAGCAGTTCTTC CAIGGVYNEQFF TRBJ2-1 NA TRBV10-3 NA
TGTGCCAGCAGCAGACAGGTCCCGGAGACCCAGTACTTC CASSRQVPETQYF TRBJ2-5 NA TRBV6-6 NA
TGTGCCAGCAGCGGGACTAGCGGGAGCCGAGAGACCCAGTACTTC CASSGTSGSRETQYF TRBJ2-5 TRBD2 TRBV28 NA
TGTGCCAGCAGTTACGGTCCAGCGGGCTTTGTTTACGAGCAGTACTTC CASSYGPAGFVYEQYF TRBJ2-7 NA TRBV6-5 NA
TGCGCCAGCAGCTCCCGACAGGGTAACTATGGCTACACCTTC CASSSRQGNYGYTF TRBJ1-2 TRBD1 TRBV5-1 NA
TGCGCCAGCAGCCAAGAATCACGGACAGGGTTGTTGAGCAATCAGCCCCAGCATTTT CASSQESRTGLLSNQPQHF TRBJ1-5 TRBD1 TRBV4-1 NA
TGTGCCAGCAGCACTCGTGACGAGCAGTACTTC CASSTRDEQYF TRBJ2-7 NA TRBV7-9 NA
TGTGCCAGTAGTTCTAGCGGGGTTTACAATGAGCAGTTCTTC CASSSSGVYNEQFF TRBJ2-1 TRBD2 TRBV19 NA
TGTGCCAGCAGCTTAGATTTGACAGATACGCAGTATTTT CASSLDLTDTQYF TRBJ2-3 NA TRBV11-2 few
TGTGCCAGCTCACCAGGGCAGGGTTGGATTTCCCGCAATGAGCAGTTCTTC CASSPGQGWISRNEQFF TRBJ2-1 NA TRBV18 NA
TGTGCCAGCAGTTATTCGGGACCGACCCGCAATCAGCCCCAGCATTTT CASSYSGPTRNQPQHF TRBJ1-5 NA TRBV6-5 NA
TGTGCCAGCTCCGGGACACAAGCTTGGGAGACCCAGTACTTC CASSGTQAWETQYF TRBJ2-5 NA TRBV6-1 NA
TGTGCCAGCAGCTTGGGACAGAACTATGGCTACACCTTC CASSLGQNYGYTF TRBJ1-2 NA TRBV5-6 NA
TGTGCCAGCAGCCAAGAACTAGCGGGGGGCACAGATACGCAGTATTTT CASSQELAGGTDTQYF TRBJ2-3 TRBD2 TRBV4-2 NA
TGCGCCAGCAGCACCGACAGGGGGCAGGGTAATGAAAAACTGTTTTTT CASSTDRGQGNEKLFF TRBJ1-4 TRBD1 TRBV5-1 NA
TGTGCCAGCACCCGGGGGGCGGGAGGGGCCAACGTCCTGACTTTC CASTRGAGGANVLTF TRBJ2-6 NA TRBV25-1 once
TGTGCCAGTAGGGACACGCGGGGCTACACCTTC CASRDTRGYTF TRBJ1-2 NA TRBV28 NA
TGTGCCAGCAGCTTGGCATTAGGGGACTCTGGGGCCAACGTCCTGACTTTC CASSLALGDSGANVLTF TRBJ2-6 NA TRBV5-5 NA
TGTGCCAGAAGCGGCCGGACTAGCGGGAGGACATTTCAAGAGACCCAGTACTTC CARSGRTSGRTFQETQYF TRBJ2-5 TRBD2 TRBV5-3 NA
TGTGCCAGCAGCTTGGTTTGGACTTTGGTCTATGGCTACACCTTC CASSLVWTLVYGYTF TRBJ1-2 NA TRBV5-5 NA
TGTGCCAGCAGTTACTCGGGACCTGATGAGGCTTTCTTT CASSYSGPDEAFF TRBJ1-1 NA TRBV6-5 NA
TGTGCCACCAGCAGAGATGGTACAGCTCAAAATGAAAAACTGTTTTTT CATSRDGTAQNEKLFF TRBJ1-4 NA TRBV15 NA
TGTGCCTGGAGTGTATGGAGGCGGGAGATCTCCTACGAGCAGTACTTC CAWSVWRREISYEQYF TRBJ2-7 TRBD2 TRBV30 NA
TGTGCCATCAGTGAAGTGGGTGGCGAGCAGTACTTC CAISEVGGEQYF TRBJ2-7 NA TRBV10-3 NA
TGTGCCAGCAGCTTGTCTAGCGGGAGCGCTGATGAGCAGTTCTTC CASSLSSGSADEQFF TRBJ2-1 TRBD2 TRBV7-2 NA
TGCGCCAGCAGCTTGGAATACGGGCCCTCCGGCTACACCTTC CASSLEYGPSGYTF TRBJ1-2 NA TRBV5-1 NA
TGTGCCAGCAGCTTCGGGCCGAACACTGAAGCTTTCTTT CASSFGPNTEAFF TRBJ1-1 NA TRBV7-3 few
TGTGCCAGCAGCGTAGGCCCCGTGGGGTATGGCTACACCTTC CASSVGPVGYGYTF TRBJ1-2 NA TRBV9 NA
TGTGCCAGCAGCCAAGACCCCCAGGGGGGTGCCCCGGTTGGCTACACCTTC CASSQDPQGGAPVGYTF TRBJ1-2 TRBD1 TRBV4-2 NA
TGTGCCAGCAGTGAAGGGAGGGGCGCAAATGAAAAACTGTTTTTT CASSEGRGANEKLFF TRBJ1-4 NA TRBV6-1 NA
TGTGCCAGCAGTTCATATTCTACAGGGGGCACCGGGGAGCTGTTTTTT CASSSYSTGGTGELFF TRBJ2-2 TRBD1 TRBV28 NA
TGTGCCAGCCACTCTCGGACAGGGGTTTTACGGGAAGCTTTCTTT CASHSRTGVLREAFF TRBJ1-1 TRBD1 TRBV28 NA
TGCGCCAGCAGCCCCGACAGGGTGGTCTATGGCTACACCTTC CASSPDRVVYGYTF TRBJ1-2 TRBD1 TRBV4-1 NA
TGCGCCAGCAGCACTTACAGGGGGGCCAACGTCCTGACTTTC CASSTYRGANVLTF TRBJ2-6 NA TRBV5-1 NA
TGTGCCAGCAGCGTAGGACAGGCGCAAGAGACCCAGTACTTC CASSVGQAQETQYF TRBJ2-5 NA TRBV9 NA
TGTGCCAGCAGTTACTCAGGGCTCGAGACCCAGTACTTC CASSYSGLETQYF TRBJ2-5 NA TRBV6-5 NA
TGTGCCAGTAGTATAACGGGACTAGAAACATACAATGAGCAGTTCTTC CASSITGLETYNEQFF TRBJ2-1 TRBD2 TRBV19 NA
TGTGCCAGCAGTTTCGTCGACGTGGTGGGAGGCTCCTACAATGAGCAGTTCTTC CASSFVDVVGGSYNEQFF TRBJ2-1 NA TRBV28 NA
TGTGCCAGCACCCCCCGGGGGACAGCCCAAGAGACCCAGTACTTC CASTPRGTAQETQYF TRBJ2-5 NA TRBV6-6 NA
TGTGCCAGCAGCTTAGGAAGAGTTTACGAGCAGTACTTC CASSLGRVYEQYF TRBJ2-7 NA TRBV11-3 NA
TGCGCCAGCAGCTTGGGGGCCCTTGGCTCCTACGAGCAGTACTTC CASSLGALGSYEQYF TRBJ2-7 NA TRBV5-1 NA
TGTGCCAGCAGCCCCAGGTCTCAAGGTGAAAAACTGTTTTTT CASSPRSQGEKLFF TRBJ1-4 NA TRBV11-2 NA
TGTGCCACCAGCAGGGAGGACAATGAGCAGTTCTTC CATSREDNEQFF TRBJ2-1 NA TRBV15 once
TGCAGCGTTGAAGATCAGCTACAAGAGACCCAGTACTTC CSVEDQLQETQYF TRBJ2-5 NA TRBV29-1 NA
TGTGCCAGCAGCCCTCTTGGGGGGTCGGGGGAGCAGTACTTC CASSPLGGSGEQYF TRBJ2-7 NA TRBV7-7 once
TGTGCCAGTAGTCAGAGGGCGGGGCGTAATCCGAGGACTGAAGCTTTCTTT CASSQRAGRNPRTEAFF TRBJ1-1 NA TRBV19 NA
TGTGCCAGCAGTTTACGAAGGGGGGGCGACGAGTTAGCTAACTATGGCTACACCTTC CASSLRRGGDELANYGYTF TRBJ1-2 NA TRBV27 NA
TGTGCCAGCAGCTGGGGCCCCGGCCCCTACGAGCAGTACTTC CASSWGPGPYEQYF TRBJ2-7 NA TRBV7-9 NA
TGTGCCAGCAGCGTAGAAGGGAGCACCGGGGAGCTGTTTTTT CASSVEGSTGELFF TRBJ2-2 NA TRBV9 NA
TGTGCCAGTAGCCCGCCCGCGACTAAAGAGACCCAGTACTTC CASSPPATKETQYF TRBJ2-5 NA TRBV19 NA
TGTGCCACTCGACGACTAGGGGCTGAAGCTTTCTTT CATRRLGAEAFF TRBJ1-1 NA TRBV28 NA
TGTGCCAGCAGCTTGGACAGGGGGCCGTATTCACCCCTCCACTTT CASSLDRGPYSPLHF TRBJ1-6 TRBD1 TRBV5-6 NA
TGTGCCAGCAGCGTCAGGGGACAAAACACCGGGGAGCTGTTTTTT CASSVRGQNTGELFF TRBJ2-2 NA TRBV9 NA
TGTGCCAGCAGCGAGACCGGACAGGGCCACTATGGCTACACCTTC CASSETGQGHYGYTF TRBJ1-2 TRBD1 TRBV7-9 NA
TGTGCCAGCAGTCACCAACAGGGCATCACCGGGGAGCTGTTTTTT CASSHQQGITGELFF TRBJ2-2 NA TRBV7-2 once
TGTGCCAGCAGCTACAGTAGGGGGGCAGGTAATTCACCCCTCCACTTT CASSYSRGAGNSPLHF TRBJ1-6 NA TRBV5-4 NA